The 16 T cell receptor beta chains reported below all come from one sample, sequenced in a study of CD8 T cells in ankylosing spondylitis. TCRdb called the 5' RACE reads again in MiXCR, with one record for every CDR3 protein. The table shows about 130,000 distinct CDR3 sequences, with approximately 15% occurring only once. The sample consisted of blood, either unsorted or a sorted T cell fraction (not recorded which). The source of these receptors is a female donor with ankylosing spondylitis or in good health (not recorded which).

This clonotype was counted only a few times. This rearrangement joins TRBV11-2 to TRBJ2-1; 8 bases agree with TRBD2. Germline CDR1 reads SGHAT; CDR2 reads FQNNGV. This CDR3 has 15 amino acids. V lost 4 bases and J lost 9; bases outside the gene matches: 11. CDR3 sequence reads: CASSYGTRGRAEQFF. The CDR3 region has the DNA TGTGCCAGCAGCTACGGGACTAGAGGTCGCGCTGAGCAGTTCTTC.

The sample holds many counts of this clonotype. The genes are TRBV5-6 and TRBJ1-5; 7 bases are shared with TRBD1. The CDR3 has 16 residues. CDR1 is SGHDT and CDR2 is YYEEEE in the germline V gene. V trimming: 1 base; J trimming: 3 bases; junction bases outside the gene matches: 7. The CDR3 DNA reads as TGTGCCAGCAGCTTGAGGCCGGGACAGCTCAATCAGCCCCAGCATTTT. It codes for CASSLRPGQLNQPQHF. The full variable domain, its missing parts supplied by reference TRBV5-6 and TRBJ1-5, is DAGVTQSPTHLIKTRGQQVTLRCSPKSGHDTVSWYQQALGQGPQFIFQYYEEEERQRGNFPDRFSGHQFPNYSSELNVNALLLGDSALYLCASSLRPGQLNQPQHFGDGTRLSIL.

Comments on this clonotype: A read error is possible here, since a much larger clone lies one base away. The chain carries TRBV20-1 and TRBJ2-3; no definite D call. In germline, CDR1 is DFQATT, CDR2 SNEGSKA (reference sequence). The CDR3 extends over 12 amino acids. V gave up 3 bases and J gave up 0 bases, with 4 bases separating them. The CDR3 bases are TGCAGTGCTAGGGGGAGCACAGATACGCAGTATTTT. It specifies CSARGSTDTQYF.

This clonotype was seen at least ten times. The DNA of the CDR3 is TGCGCCAGCAGCCTCCGACAGGGCTATGGCTACACCTTC. It translates to CASSLRQGYGYTF. The chain uses TRBV5-1 and TRBJ1-2; the match to TRBD1 covers 7 bases. V was clipped by 4 bases and J by 4 bases; unmatched bases: 4. Looked up from germline, CDR1 is SGHRS and CDR2 is YFSETQ. This CDR3 spans 13 amino acids. The full variable domain, completed using reference TRBV5-1 and TRBJ1-2, is KAGVTQTPRYLIKTRGQQVTLSCSPISGHRSVSWYQQTPGQGLQFLFEYFSETQRNKGNFPGRFSGRQFSNSRSEMNVSTLELGDSALYLCASSLRQGYGYTFGSGTRLTVV.

This clonotype was seen at least ten times. This chain connects TRBV7-9 to TRBJ2-5, with TRBD1 matching over 9 bases. The CDR3 totals 17 residues. J gave up 2 bases and V 10 bases, and 17 bases lay outside the gene matches. CDR1 is SEHNR and CDR2 is FQNEAQ in the germline V gene (reference sequence). CDR3 nucleotides: TGTGCCACTCCACCCGGAACAGGGGGCGGAATTCAAGAGACCCAGTACTTC. Residues: CATPPGTGGGIQETQYF.

The genes are TRBV5-5 and TRBJ1-5, with TRBD1 matching 8 bases. Germline-derived CDR1 and CDR2 are SGHKS and YYEKEE (reference sequence). V gave up 0 bases and J gave up 7 bases; unmatched junction bases: 6. This CDR3 has 15 amino acids. CDR3 residues: CASSLAGQGSQPQHF. CDR3 bases: TGTGCCAGCAGCTTGGCAGGACAGGGCTCGCAGCCCCAGCATTTT.

This clonotype was seen more than once but under ten times. This chain connects TRBV5-1 to TRBJ1-3; D is uncertain. CDR1 and CDR2 (germline): SGHRS, YFSETQ. The V and J ends lost 4 bases and 0 bases respectively, with 11 bases between them. The CDR3 is 15 amino acids. For the CDR3, the DNA is TGCGCCAGCAGCCTGAACAGCGTCTCTGGAAACACCATATATTTT. Amino acid sequence: CASSLNSVSGNTIYF.

In this sample, this clonotype turned up many times. The gene calls are TRBV12-3 or TRBV12-4 and TRBJ1-2; D is ambiguous. This CDR3 comprises 12 residues. Between the trimmed V and J ends, which lost 2 bases and 4 bases, there was a span of 5 bases. As DNA, the CDR3 is TGTGCCAGCAGTTTATACAGCTATGGCTACACCTTC. Amino acids: CASSLYSYGYTF.

Details on this clonotype: A junction boundary mismatches the germline segment, possibly from a read error. This chain connects TRBV6-1 to TRBJ1-2, with D uncertain. The CDR3 contains 10 residues. From germline, CDR1 is MNHNS and CDR2 SASEGT. The CDR3 DNA is TGTGCCAGCAGTGAGGTGGCCGTTCGCTTC. It is translated as CASSEVAVRF.

This clonotype was observed at least ten times. The rearrangement uses TRBV6-5 and TRBJ1-3; D remains ambiguous. Deletions cut 2 bases from V and 1 base from J, with 3 bases between. This CDR3 is 13 amino acids long. In germline, CDR1 is MNHEY, CDR2 SVGAGI. In DNA form, the CDR3 reads TGTGCCAGCAGTTACGCGTCTGGAAACACCATATATTTT. Translation gives CASSYASGNTIYF.

This clonotype came up a few times. The J gene is TRBJ2-1, the V gene TRBV5-1; 11 positions match TRBD2. V shed 3 bases, J shed 8 bases, and the junction held 7 bases outside the gene matches. The CDR3 is made up of 15 amino acids. From germline, CDR1 is SGHRS and CDR2 YFSETQ. The CDR3 region is CASSYLAGGSDEQFF. For the CDR3, the DNA is TGCGCCAGCAGCTACCTAGCGGGAGGCAGCGATGAGCAGTTCTTC. The whole variable domain, remainder taken from reference TRBV5-1 and TRBJ2-1, is KAGVTQTPRYLIKTRGQQVTLSCSPISGHRSVSWYQQTPGQGLQFLFEYFSETQRNKGNFPGRFSGRQFSNSRSEMNVSTLELGDSALYLCASSYLAGGSDEQFFGPGTRLTVL.

This chain links TRBV20-1 with TRBJ2-7; D remains unclear. The V gene lost 6 bases and the J gene lost 1 base, with 13 bases spanning the gap. Germline V gene lookup returns CDR1 DFQATT and CDR2 SNEGSKA (reference sequence). The CDR3 contains 13 residues. For the CDR3, the DNA is TGCAGTGCCGGCCGGTCTAAATCCTACGAGCAGTACTTC. Protein sequence: CSAGRSKSYEQYF.

This clonotype was seen ten or more times. The chain carries TRBV20-1 and TRBJ1-1, with TRBD1 as a possible D gene (5 bases). The CDR3 covers 13 residues. Per the germline V gene, CDR1 is DFQATT and CDR2 is SNEGSKA (reference sequence). V lost 6 bases and J 4 bases, leaving 15 bases between the germline ends. The CDR3 protein is CSAPTQGGTEAFF. The CDR3 nucleotides read TGCAGTGCCCCCACCCAGGGTGGCACTGAAGCTTTCTTT.

This clonotype was picked up a small number of times. The chain carries TRBV9 and TRBJ2-1, with D maybe TRBD1 (5 bases). In germline, CDR1 is SGDLS, CDR2 YYNGEE. CDR3 length: 16 residues. V was clipped by 3 bases and J by 10 bases, with 23 bases between them. This CDR3 reads CASSEPASGPSGEQFF. Here the CDR3 DNA reads TGTGCCAGCAGCGAACCAGCCTCCGGGCCGTCAGGGGAGCAGTTCTTC.

This clonotype was detected a few times. The chain carries TRBV9 and TRBJ2-3; TRBD1 agrees at 7 bases. CDR1 and CDR2 from the germline V gene are SGDLS and YYNGEE. J was trimmed by 1 base and V by 7 bases; bases with no gene match: 6. This CDR3 is built from 14 residues. The CDR3 DNA is TGTGCCAGCGGTCGACAGGGTCGCACAGATACGCAGTATTTT. Residues: CASGRQGRTDTQYF.

This clonotype came up many times. This chain connects TRBV5-1 to TRBJ2-1, with 14 nucleotides matching TRBD2. Germline-derived CDR1 and CDR2 are SGHRS and YFSETQ. The V and J ends lost 4 bases and 7 bases, in that order; junction bases with no gene match: 4. The CDR3 has 15 residues. The CDR3 sequence is CASSTGTSGSNEQFF. CDR3 bases: TGCGCCAGCAGCACCGGGACTAGCGGGAGTAATGAGCAGTTCTTC.